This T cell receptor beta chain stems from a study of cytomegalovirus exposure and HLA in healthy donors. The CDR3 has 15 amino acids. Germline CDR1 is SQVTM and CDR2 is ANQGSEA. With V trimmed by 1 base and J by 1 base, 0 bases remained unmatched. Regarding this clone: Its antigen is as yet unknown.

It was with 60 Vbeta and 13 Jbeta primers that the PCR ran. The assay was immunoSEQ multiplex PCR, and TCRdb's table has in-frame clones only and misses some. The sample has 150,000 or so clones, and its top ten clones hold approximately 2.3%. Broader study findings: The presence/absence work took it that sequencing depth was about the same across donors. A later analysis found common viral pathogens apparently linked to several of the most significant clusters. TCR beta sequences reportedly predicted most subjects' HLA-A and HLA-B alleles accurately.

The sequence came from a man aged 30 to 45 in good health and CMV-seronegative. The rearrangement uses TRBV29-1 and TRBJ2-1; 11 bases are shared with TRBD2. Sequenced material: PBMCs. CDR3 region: CSVEGTSGSYNEQFF. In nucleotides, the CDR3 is TGCAGCGTTGAAGGGACTAGCGGGTCCTACAATGAGCAGTTCTTC.